These T cell receptor beta chains were read from a single sample in a study of shared clonotypes between healthy human individuals. The protocol was immunoSEQ multiplex PCR, while the TCRdb copy is restricted to in-frame clones and leaves out a portion. The sample lists some 1.5 million clones, around 97% occurring once. The specimen was naive CD4+ T cells sorted from blood. Source of these receptors: a young man in good health. The CDR3 runs from the conserved cysteine through the conserved F or W. Rows give clone size only sometimes, using once, few, many, or a class for an expanded clone.

V	size	J	CDR3
TRBV18	.	TRBJ2-3	CASSPRTRTDTQYF
TRBV9	.	TRBJ1-3	CASSQGPAGNTIYF
TRBV7-2	.	TRBJ2-7	CASSLGAPPGRISYEQYF
TRBV11-2	once	TRBJ2-6	CASSLWHRANVLTF
TRBV4-3	.	TRBJ1-2	CASSQPSRTGGDGYTF
TRBV7-9	.	TRBJ1-2	CASSTGTGGGYTF
TRBV5-5	.	TRBJ2-7	CASSLLTGGYEQYF
TRBV28	.	TRBJ2-3	CASTGGPNTQYF
TRBV29-1	.	TRBJ1-1	CSAAGRATSTEAFF
TRBV13	.	TRBJ2-7	CASSPRERPPGSYEQYF
TRBV2	once	TRBJ2-5	CATGQVQETQYF
TRBV2	.	TRBJ2-3	CASKGTSTDTQYF
TRBV2	.	TRBJ2-7	CASTKRGSDISYEQYF
TRBV7-2	.	TRBJ2-7	CASSWPSRVGSSYEQYF
TRBV11-2	.	TRBJ2-4	CASSLVGGLAKNIQYF
TRBV6-5	.	TRBJ2-5	CASSQIAGGSETQYF
TRBV14	.	TRBJ2-5	CASSFGQARGTQYF
TRBV28	.	TRBJ1-1	CASRTPGGTGLAFF
TRBV10-3	.	TRBJ2-1	CAIEASGINEQFF
TRBV5-6	.	TRBJ1-4	CASSFRAPKNEKLFF
TRBV6-4	.	TRBJ2-7	CASIAGAYEQYF
TRBV7-9	.	TRBJ2-1	CASSPVGGPYNEQFF
TRBV28	.	TRBJ1-2	CASGGPKPHGYTF
TRBV9	.	TRBJ2-3	CASSVLVLNTDTQYF
TRBV11-3	.	TRBJ1-2	CASGEPGTSPLGYTF
TRBV7-9	.	TRBJ2-1	CASSLIGTSGMGEQFF
TRBV19	.	TRBJ1-5	CASRKPDRSNQPQHF
TRBV5-4	.	TRBJ1-5	CASSFSGGRGHNQPQHF
TRBV9	once	TRBJ1-1	CASSARDGEGTEAFF
TRBV6-1	.	TRBJ1-5	CASSAGSGGGQPQHF
TRBV6-5	.	TRBJ1-4	CASSYGQGAGSEKLFF
TRBV11-2	.	TRBJ2-7	CASSFGQKSYEQYF
TRBV7-9	.	TRBJ2-2	CASTKPTEKNTGELFF
TRBV5-1	.	TRBJ2-7	CASSLEVFYEQYF
TRBV28	.	TRBJ2-5	CASSLRQPYLETQYF
TRBV5-1	.	TRBJ2-7	CASSQGGWEQYF
TRBV7-2	.	TRBJ2-7	CASASVAGGSYEQYF
TRBV7-8	once	TRBJ1-1	CASGNRGTTEAFF
TRBV29-1	once	TRBJ1-2	CSVAVQGDYGYTF
TRBV28	.	TRBJ2-1	CASSLYGRTYNEQFF
TRBV6-1	.	TRBJ2-7	CASRWTGESYEQYF
TRBV7-9	.	TRBJ2-1	CASSPGLDYNEQFF
TRBV30	.	TRBJ2-1	CACGWTSAYNEQFF
TRBV5-6	.	TRBJ2-4	CASSSYDSRLAKNIQYF
TRBV7-3	.	TRBJ1-2	CASSSTGMEGYTF